These 5 T cell receptor beta chains share one sample of origin, sequenced in a study of blood T cell repertoires in COVID-19. Assay: immunoSEQ multiplex PCR; the TCRdb copy retains only in-frame clones and omits some. The sample shows roughly 500,000 clones, about 91% of them seen only once. Sequencing input: peripheral blood. Receptor source: a man in his late teens or twenties with COVID-19, enrolled during active disease.

The CDR3 nucleotides are TGCGCCAGCAGCTCCTCCGGGACAGAATCCTACGAGCAGTACTTC. It yields the protein CASSSSGTESYEQYF. The J gene is TRBJ2-7, the V gene TRBV5-1, with 7 bases aligning to TRBD1. CDR3 length: 15 residues. The germline gives CDR1 SGHRS, CDR2 YFSETQ. After removal of 3 bases from V and 1 base from J, the junction contained 7 bases not matched to a gene.

The chain recombines TRBV5-1 with TRBJ2-1; TRBD2 agrees at 9 bases. This CDR3 region has 18 residues. With V trimmed by 4 bases and J by 4 bases, 15 bases remained unmatched. Germline-derived CDR1 and CDR2 are SGHRS and YFSETQ. CDR3 nucleotide sequence: TGCGCCAGCAGCCTGGAGTCGGGACTAGCCCTACAGTACAATGAGCAGTTCTTC. This gives the protein CASSLESGLALQYNEQFF.

For this clone: The same CDR3 is also encoded by other DNA sequences in this sample. The genes are TRBV10-3 and TRBJ2-1; 10 bases are shared with TRBD1. Germline CDR1 is ENHRY and CDR2 is SYGVKD. The CDR3 is made up of 14 amino acids. V gave up 7 bases and J gave up 7 bases; unmatched junction bases: 7. The chain's CDR3 is CAIKGTGAVNEQFF. CDR3 nucleotides: TGTGCCATCAAGGGGACAGGGGCTGTAAATGAGCAGTTCTTC.

The chain employs TRBV7-8 and TRBJ2-1, with a tentative D call TRBD2 (6 bases). V lost 1 base, J lost 6 bases, and 13 bases lay in between. This CDR3 is built from 15 residues. Germline V gene sequence: CDR1 SGHVS, CDR2 FQNEAQ. CDR3 nucleotide sequence: TGTGCCAGCAGCTTAGTCGCAAACGGGGGCAATGAGCAGTTCTTC. It specifies CASSLVANGGNEQFF.

This clone came up once. The gene calls are TRBV2 and TRBJ1-5; unclear D gene. Trimming left V 4 bases short and J 9 bases short, with 13 bases between. The CDR3 consists of 13 residues. CDR1 SNHLY and CDR2 FYNNEI come from the germline V gene. CDR3 nucleotide sequence: TGTGCCAGCAGTGGTGCCCCCGTCGGGCCCCAGCATTTT. This sequence encodes CASSGAPVGPQHF.